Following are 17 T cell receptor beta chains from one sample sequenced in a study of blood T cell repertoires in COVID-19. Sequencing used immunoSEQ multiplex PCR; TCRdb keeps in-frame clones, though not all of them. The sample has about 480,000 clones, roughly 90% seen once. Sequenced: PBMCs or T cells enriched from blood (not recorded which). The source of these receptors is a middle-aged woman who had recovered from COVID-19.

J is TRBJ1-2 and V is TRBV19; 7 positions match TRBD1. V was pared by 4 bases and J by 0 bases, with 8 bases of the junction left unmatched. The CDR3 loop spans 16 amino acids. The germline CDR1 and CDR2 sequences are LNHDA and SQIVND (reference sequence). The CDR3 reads CASSTSWDRANYGYTF. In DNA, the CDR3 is TGTGCCAGTAGTACCAGTTGGGACAGAGCTAACTATGGCTACACCTTC.

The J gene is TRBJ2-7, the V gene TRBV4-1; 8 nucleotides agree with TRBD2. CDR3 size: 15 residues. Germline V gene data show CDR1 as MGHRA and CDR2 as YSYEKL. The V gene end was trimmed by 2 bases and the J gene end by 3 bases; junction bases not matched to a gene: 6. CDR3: CASSQREGRLYEQYF. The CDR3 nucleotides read TGCGCCAGCAGCCAACGGGAGGGCCGCCTCTACGAGCAGTACTTC.

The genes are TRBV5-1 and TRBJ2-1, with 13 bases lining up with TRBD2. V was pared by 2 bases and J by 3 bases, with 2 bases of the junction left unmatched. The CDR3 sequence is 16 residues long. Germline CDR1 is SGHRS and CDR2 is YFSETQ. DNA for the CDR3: TGCGCCAGCAGCTTAACTAGCGGGAGGGACTACAATGAGCAGTTCTTC. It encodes CASSLTSGRDYNEQFF.

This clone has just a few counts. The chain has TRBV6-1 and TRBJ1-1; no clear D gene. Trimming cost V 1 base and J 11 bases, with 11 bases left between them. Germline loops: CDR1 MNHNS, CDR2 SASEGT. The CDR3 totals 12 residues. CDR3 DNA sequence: TGTGCCAGCAGTGAAGGGAACCCAGGCGCTTTCTTT. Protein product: CASSEGNPGAFF.

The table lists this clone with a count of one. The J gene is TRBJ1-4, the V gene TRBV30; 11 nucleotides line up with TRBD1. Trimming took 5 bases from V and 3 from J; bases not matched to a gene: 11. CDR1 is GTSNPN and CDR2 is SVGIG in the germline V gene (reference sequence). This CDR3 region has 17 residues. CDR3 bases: TGTGCCTGGTGCCTACCGGGACAGGGGGTGGCTAATGAAAAACTGTTTTTT. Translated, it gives CAWCLPGQGVANEKLFF.

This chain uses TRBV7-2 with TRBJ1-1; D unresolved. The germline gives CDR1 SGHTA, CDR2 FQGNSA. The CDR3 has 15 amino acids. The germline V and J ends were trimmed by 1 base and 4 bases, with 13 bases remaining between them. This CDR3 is CASSLETRDRTEAFF. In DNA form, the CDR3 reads TGTGCCAGCAGCTTAGAAACCCGGGATCGCACTGAAGCTTTCTTT.

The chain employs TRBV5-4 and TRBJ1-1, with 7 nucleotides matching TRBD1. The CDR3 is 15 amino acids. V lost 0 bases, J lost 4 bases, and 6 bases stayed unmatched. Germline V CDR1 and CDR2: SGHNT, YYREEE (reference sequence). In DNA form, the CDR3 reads TGTGCCAGCAGCTTGGAGAGGGGGCTGAGCACTGAAGCTTTCTTT. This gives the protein CASSLERGLSTEAFF.

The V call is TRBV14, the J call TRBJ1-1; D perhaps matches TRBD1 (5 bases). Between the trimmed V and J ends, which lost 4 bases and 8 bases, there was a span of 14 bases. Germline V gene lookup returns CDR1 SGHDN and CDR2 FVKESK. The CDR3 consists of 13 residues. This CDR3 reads CASSLRAGMEAFF. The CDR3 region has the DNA TGTGCCAGCAGCCTGCGAGCAGGGATGGAAGCTTTCTTT.

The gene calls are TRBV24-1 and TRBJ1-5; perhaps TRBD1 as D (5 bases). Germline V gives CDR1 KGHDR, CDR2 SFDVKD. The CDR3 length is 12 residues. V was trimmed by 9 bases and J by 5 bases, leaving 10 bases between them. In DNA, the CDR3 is TGTGCCACCGGGAAAGGGGATCAGCCCCAGCATTTT. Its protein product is CATGKGDQPQHF.

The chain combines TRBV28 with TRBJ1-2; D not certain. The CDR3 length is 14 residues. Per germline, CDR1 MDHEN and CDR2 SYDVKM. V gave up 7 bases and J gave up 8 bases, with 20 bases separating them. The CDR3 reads CASTSFIRLKGYTF. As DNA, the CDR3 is TGTGCCAGCACCTCCTTCATCAGGCTAAAAGGCTACACCTTC.

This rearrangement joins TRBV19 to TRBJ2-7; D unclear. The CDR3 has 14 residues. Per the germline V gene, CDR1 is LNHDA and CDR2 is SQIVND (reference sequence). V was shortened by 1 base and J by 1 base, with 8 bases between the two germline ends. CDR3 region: CASSIGVESYEQYF. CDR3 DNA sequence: TGTGCCAGTAGTATAGGAGTGGAGTCCTACGAGCAGTACTTC.

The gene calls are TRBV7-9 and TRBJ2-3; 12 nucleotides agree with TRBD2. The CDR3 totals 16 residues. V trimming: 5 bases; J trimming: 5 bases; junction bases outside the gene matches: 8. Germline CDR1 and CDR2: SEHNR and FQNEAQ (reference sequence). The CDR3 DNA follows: TGTGCCAGCAGCACCAACCGACTAGCGGGAGTAGATACGCAGTATTTT. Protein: CASSTNRLAGVDTQYF.

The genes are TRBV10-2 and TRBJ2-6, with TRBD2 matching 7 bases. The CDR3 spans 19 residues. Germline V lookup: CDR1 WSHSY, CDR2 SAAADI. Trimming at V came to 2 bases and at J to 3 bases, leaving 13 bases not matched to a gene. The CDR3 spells CASSEMKGRGRGGANVLTF. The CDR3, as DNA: TGCGCCAGCAGTGAGATGAAAGGAAGAGGGAGGGGTGGGGCCAACGTCCTGACTTTC.

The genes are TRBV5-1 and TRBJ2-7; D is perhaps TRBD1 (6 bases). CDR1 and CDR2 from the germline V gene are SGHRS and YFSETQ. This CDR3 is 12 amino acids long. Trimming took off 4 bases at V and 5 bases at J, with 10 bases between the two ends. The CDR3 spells CASSQDRDEQYF. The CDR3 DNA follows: TGCGCCAGCAGCCAGGACAGAGACGAGCAGTACTTC. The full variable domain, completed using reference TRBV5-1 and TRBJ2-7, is KAGVTQTPRYLIKTRGQQVTLSCSPISGHRSVSWYQQTPGQGLQFLFEYFSETQRNKGNFPGRFSGRQFSNSRSEMNVSTLELGDSALYLCASSQDRDEQYFGPGTRLTVT.

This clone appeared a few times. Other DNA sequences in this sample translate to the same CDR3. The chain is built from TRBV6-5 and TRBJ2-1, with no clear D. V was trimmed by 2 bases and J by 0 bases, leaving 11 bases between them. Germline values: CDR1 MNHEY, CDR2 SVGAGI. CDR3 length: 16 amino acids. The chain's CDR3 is CASSYSGASSYNEQFF. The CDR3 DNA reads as TGTGCCAGCAGTTACAGTGGTGCGAGCTCCTACAATGAGCAGTTCTTC.

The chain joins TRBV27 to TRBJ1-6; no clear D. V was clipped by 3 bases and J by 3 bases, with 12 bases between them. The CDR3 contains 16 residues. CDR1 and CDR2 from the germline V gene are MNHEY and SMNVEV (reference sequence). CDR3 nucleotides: TGTGCCAGCAGTTTCGGACCGGGATTCTATAATTCACCCCTCCACTTT. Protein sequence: CASSFGPGFYNSPLHF.

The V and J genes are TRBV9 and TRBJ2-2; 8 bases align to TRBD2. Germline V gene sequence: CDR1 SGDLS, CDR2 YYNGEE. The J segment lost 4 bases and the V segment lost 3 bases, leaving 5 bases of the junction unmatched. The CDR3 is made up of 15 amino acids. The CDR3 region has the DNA TGTGCCAGCAGCGCGACTAGCGAGGGCACCGGGGAGCTGTTTTTT. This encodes CASSATSEGTGELFF.